Below are 27 T cell receptor beta chains sequenced from a single sample in a study of cytomegalovirus exposure and HLA in healthy donors. Primers included in the PCR were 60 Vbeta and 13 Jbeta primers. Only in-frame clones appear in the TCRdb table, and some are missing; sequencing was by immunoSEQ multiplex PCR. The data show about 160,000 clones, roughly 80% seen once. The sequenced material came from PBMCs. The receptors here all came from a woman in her late teens or twenties in good health and CMV-seronegative.

The gene calls are TRBV28 and TRBJ2-4; D call uncertain. Looked up from germline, CDR1 is MDHEN and CDR2 is SYDVKM. Trimming cost V 8 bases and J 3 bases, with 11 bases left between them. The CDR3 contains 13 residues. The CDR3 here is CASYGQVKNIQYF. CDR3 in DNA: TGTGCCAGCTATGGGCAGGTCAAAAACATTCAGTACTTC.

The gene calls are TRBV27 and TRBJ2-7; perhaps TRBD2 as D (7 bases). The CDR3 has 15 amino acids. V lost 3 bases to trimming and J lost 6 bases, with 18 bases between them. Germline CDR1 and CDR2: MNHEY and SMNVEV (reference sequence). CDR3: CASSFRGGGLGEQYF. CDR3 DNA sequence: TGTGCCAGCAGTTTCAGGGGCGGGGGCCTCGGCGAGCAGTACTTC.

The table lists this clone with a few counts. V gene TRBV30 combines with J gene TRBJ2-1, with D perhaps TRBD1 (6 bases). Trimming took off 2 bases at V and 10 bases at J, with 12 bases between the two ends. The CDR3 loop spans 12 amino acids. Germline assignment: CDR1 GTSNPN and CDR2 SVGIG (reference sequence). In DNA, the CDR3 is TGTGCCTGGAGTCCTCTTGGGACAGAGCAGTTCTTC. Amino acids: CAWSPLGTEQFF.

CDR3 coding DNA: TGTGCCAGCAGCCAAGCCCCGACTAGCGGGAAGTACAATGAGCAGTTCTTC. Translation: CASSQAPTSGKYNEQFF. This chain uses TRBV4-2 with TRBJ2-1, with 11 bases identical to TRBD2. Germline loops: CDR1 LGHNA, CDR2 YNFKEQ. V trimming: 1 base; J trimming: 4 bases; junction bases outside the gene matches: 6. The length of the CDR3 is 17 residues.

The chain links TRBV19 to TRBJ2-2, with 8 bases lining up with TRBD1. This CDR3 spans 15 amino acids. Germline V gene sequence: CDR1 LNHDA, CDR2 SQIVND (reference sequence). Losses at the gene ends were 6 bases for V and 5 bases for J; bases not matched to a gene: 8. The CDR3, as DNA: TGTGCCAGTAGCCCACAGGGGGGTACGACCGGGGAGCTGTTTTTT. It translates to CASSPQGGTTGELFF.

This chain connects TRBV7-2 to TRBJ2-5, with D maybe TRBD2 (6 bases). CDR1 and CDR2 (germline): SGHTA, FQGNSA. V lost 0 bases and J 5 bases, leaving 10 bases between the germline ends. The CDR3 covers 14 residues. For the CDR3, the DNA is TGTGCCAGCAGCTTAGCGGGAGGCAAGGAGACCCAGTACTTC. The encoded protein is CASSLAGGKETQYF.

The chain carries TRBV27 and TRBJ2-3, with 8 bases aligning to TRBD1. Germline V gene lookup returns CDR1 MNHEY and CDR2 SMNVEV (reference sequence). The CDR3 loop spans 15 amino acids. Trimming at V came to 5 bases and at J to 5 bases, leaving 9 bases not matched to a gene. The CDR3 reads CASSLSGTGGDTQYF. The DNA of the CDR3 is TGTGCCAGCAGTCTCTCCGGGACAGGCGGAGATACGCAGTATTTT.

This sequence joins TRBV7-6 and TRBJ1-1; no firm D call. Trimming shortened V by 5 bases and J by 1 base, and 11 bases separated the two germline ends. The germline V gene encodes CDR1 SGHVS and CDR2 FNYEAQ. This CDR3 comprises 14 residues. The CDR3 region has the DNA TGTGCCAGCAGCCCCGCCAGAGGGAACACTGAAGCTTTCTTT. Protein sequence: CASSPARGNTEAFF.

The chain couples TRBV10-3 to TRBJ1-1; possible D gene TRBD1, 6 bases. Germline values: CDR1 ENHRY, CDR2 SYGVKD. The V end lost 6 bases, the J end lost 1 base, and 12 bases lay between the germline ends. The CDR3 totals 14 residues. CDR3 DNA: TGTGCCATCAGGGGAAGGACAGCGAACACTGAAGCTTTCTTT. This sequence encodes CAIRGRTANTEAFF.

V gene TRBV2 combines with J gene TRBJ1-1, with no clear D. The CDR3 has 13 amino acids. Trimming pared 3 bases from V and 1 base from J, leaving 6 bases between. The germline CDR1 and CDR2 sequences are SNHLY and FYNNEI. This CDR3 is CASSDSGNTEAFF. The CDR3 bases are TGTGCCAGCAGTGATTCGGGGAACACTGAAGCTTTCTTT.

The sample holds a few counts of this clone. DNA of the CDR3: TGTGCCAGCAGCTTCCGCCCCGGGCTCCGGGACAGGGATAACGAGCAGTACTTC. Amino acid sequence: CASSFRPGLRDRDNEQYF. The chain recombines TRBV11-2 with TRBJ2-7; 9 nucleotides agree with TRBD1. With V trimmed by 3 bases and J by 5 bases, 17 bases remained unmatched. Per the germline V gene, CDR1 is SGHAT and CDR2 is FQNNGV. CDR3 size: 18 residues.

Concerning this clone: This sample includes further DNA sequences coding for the same CDR3. The chain carries TRBV5-4 and TRBJ1-3; D is possibly TRBD1 (5 bases). Germline V CDR1 and CDR2: SGHNT, YYREEE (reference sequence). There are 16 residues in the CDR3. V was shortened by 4 bases and J by 0 bases, with 14 bases between the two germline ends. CDR3 DNA: TGTGCCAGCAGCCGCTACAGGAGTCCCTCTGGAAACACCATATATTTT. Protein product: CASSRYRSPSGNTIYF.

The chain combines TRBV5-1 with TRBJ2-7; no reliable D call. The CDR3 runs 14 residues. Germline values: CDR1 SGHRS, CDR2 YFSETQ. Trimming removed 0 bases from V and 3 bases from J, with 10 bases in between. CDR3 sequence reads: CASSLGKSDYEQYF. The DNA of the CDR3 is TGCGCCAGCAGCTTGGGCAAGAGCGACTACGAGCAGTACTTC.

This rearrangement joins TRBV11-3 to TRBJ2-7; 7 positions match TRBD2. Germline CDR1 and CDR2: SGHNT and YENEEA. The V and J ends lost 2 bases and 3 bases, in that order; junction bases with no gene match: 7. CDR3 length: 15 residues. The CDR3 bases are TGTGCCAGCAGCTTACGGGGGGAGGGAAGCTACGAGCAGTACTTC. This translates into CASSLRGEGSYEQYF. The whole variable domain, filled in from reference TRBV11-3 and TRBJ2-7, reads EAGVVQSPRYKIIEKKQPVAFWCNPISGHNTLYWYLQNLGQGPELLIRYENEEAVDDSQLPKDRFSAERLKGVDSTLKIQPAELGDSAVYLCASSLRGEGSYEQYFGPGTRLTVT.

The CDR3 bases are TGTGCCAGCAGCTTAGCGGGAGCGGGGGAGACCCAGTACTTC. This sequence encodes CASSLAGAGETQYF. The chain carries TRBV7-2 and TRBJ2-5; 7 nucleotides align to TRBD2. The length of the CDR3 is 14 residues. The trim removed 0 bases at V and 5 bases at J, leaving 3 bases unmatched. Germline CDR1 reads SGHTA; CDR2 reads FQGNSA.

The gene calls are TRBV6-5 and TRBJ2-7; 7 bases align to TRBD1. The V and J ends lost 2 bases and 4 bases, in that order; junction bases with no gene match: 5. The CDR3 is 14 residues long. Germline V lookup: CDR1 MNHEY, CDR2 SVGAGI. The CDR3: CASSYRHRGYEQYF. The DNA of the CDR3 is TGTGCCAGCAGTTACCGCCACAGGGGTTACGAGCAGTACTTC.

This chain joins TRBV13 and TRBJ2-3; the D gene is possibly TRBD2 (5 bases). V shed 5 bases and J shed 8 bases, with 11 bases lying between them. The germline CDR1 and CDR2 sequences are PRHDT and FYEKMQ (reference sequence). This CDR3 comprises 12 residues. The CDR3 coding sequence is TGTGCCAGCAGCCCCACCGAGGGTACGCAGTATTTT. It encodes CASSPTEGTQYF. The full variable domain, rest sourced from reference TRBV13 and TRBJ2-3, is AAGVIQSPRHLIKEKRETATLKCYPIPRHDTVYWYQQGPGQDPQFLISFYEKMQSDKGSIPDRFSAQQFSDYHSELNMSSLELGDSALYFCASSPTEGTQYFGPGTRLTVL.

The rearrangement links TRBV6-5 to TRBJ2-5; the match to TRBD1 covers 9 bases. After removal of 6 bases from V and 3 bases from J, the junction contained 5 bases not matched to a gene. The CDR3 runs 14 residues. The germline V gene encodes CDR1 MNHEY and CDR2 SVGAGI. CDR3 in amino acids: CASREDRGEETQYF. CDR3 in DNA: TGTGCCAGCAGGGAGGACAGGGGAGAAGAGACCCAGTACTTC.

V is TRBV11-3 and J is TRBJ2-3; D is ambiguous. This CDR3 region has 14 residues. V was clipped by 1 base and J by 4 bases, with 9 bases between them. Per the germline V gene, CDR1 is SGHNT and CDR2 is YENEEA. CDR3 bases: TGTGCCAGCAGCTTAGGGTCCGGAGCAGATACGCAGTATTTT. Protein: CASSLGSGADTQYF.

The chain joins TRBV11-2 to TRBJ2-1; unclear D gene. There are 14 residues in the CDR3. Germline CDR1 reads SGHAT; CDR2 reads FQNNGV. The V and J ends lost 4 bases and 0 bases respectively, with 7 bases between them. In DNA, the CDR3 is TGTGCCAGCAGCTCGCCTAGCTCCTACAATGAGCAGTTCTTC. Protein product: CASSSPSSYNEQFF.

The chain joins TRBV10-3 to TRBJ2-5; 12 bases are a match to TRBD2. Looked up from germline, CDR1 is ENHRY and CDR2 is SYGVKD. CDR3 length equals 14 residues. V lost 10 bases, J lost 2 bases, and 5 bases stayed unmatched. For the CDR3, the DNA is TGTGCCACCGGGACTAGCGGGTTACAAGAGACCCAGTACTTC. This codes for CATGTSGLQETQYF.

V usage is TRBV15 and J usage is TRBJ1-5, with 8 bases aligning to TRBD1. The germline gives CDR1 LNHNV, CDR2 YYDKDF (reference sequence). V lost 11 bases to trimming and J lost 5 bases; unmatched junction nucleotides: 11. CDR3 size: 14 residues. In nucleotides, the CDR3 is TGTGCCGCCGGGACAGGCCTCCACGATCAGCCCCAGCATTTT. This encodes CAAGTGLHDQPQHF. The whole variable domain, filled in from reference TRBV15 and TRBJ1-5, reads DAMVIQNPRYQVTQFGKPVTLSCSQTLNHNVMYWYQQKSSQAPKLLFHYYDKDFNNEADTPDNFQSRRPNTSFCFLDIRSPGLGDTAMYLCAAGTGLHDQPQHFGDGTRLSIL.

This clone was seen a handful of times. The chain is built from TRBV30 and TRBJ2-1; TRBD2 matches 13 bases. After removal of 2 bases from V and 4 bases from J, the junction contained 11 bases not matched to a gene. CDR1 and CDR2 from the germline V gene are GTSNPN and SVGIG (reference sequence). This CDR3 has 18 amino acids. The CDR3 DNA reads TGTGCCTGGAGTCCCTGTCCCAGGACTAGCGGGAGTTACAATGAGCAGTTCTTC. Translating gives CAWSPCPRTSGSYNEQFF.

The V call is TRBV14, the J call TRBJ1-2; D remains ambiguous. The CDR3 extends over 13 amino acids. Germline V gene sequence: CDR1 SGHDN, CDR2 FVKESK. Trimming shortened V by 1 base and J by 4 bases, and 7 bases separated the two germline ends. CDR3 in amino acids: CASSQGQIYGYTF. CDR3 bases: TGTGCCAGCAGCCAAGGGCAGATCTATGGCTACACCTTC.

This clone occurred once. The chain couples TRBV4-1 to TRBJ1-1, with 7 positions matching TRBD1. The CDR3 length is 14 residues. Germline CDR1 reads MGHRA; CDR2 reads YSYEKL. The V and J ends lost 3 bases and 1 base, in that order; junction bases with no gene match: 2. This CDR3 reads CASSQTGRNTEAFF. CDR3 DNA sequence: TGCGCCAGCAGCCAGACAGGGAGGAACACTGAAGCTTTCTTT.

This chain connects TRBV2 to TRBJ1-2; D gene ambiguous. Deletions cut 7 bases from V and 11 bases from J, with 17 bases between. There are 12 residues in the CDR3. The germline CDR1 and CDR2 sequences are SNHLY and FYNNEI. In DNA, the CDR3 is TGTGCCAGCAAGATGGGGAGGGTCGGATACACCTTC. Amino acid sequence: CASKMGRVGYTF.

V usage is TRBV11-2 and J usage is TRBJ2-2; tentative D call: TRBD1 (6 bases). The CDR3 spans 14 residues. Germline CDR1 and CDR2: SGHAT and FQNNGV. Between the trimmed V and J ends, which lost 5 bases and 1 base, there was a span of 8 bases. This CDR3 is CASSMGQNTGELFF. CDR3 sequence (DNA): TGTGCCAGCAGCATGGGACAGAACACCGGGGAGCTGTTTTTT.